This is a list of T cell receptor beta chains from one sample in a study of post-analysis software for immune sequencing data. TCRdb analysed the PCR reads with MiXCR anew, one entry per CDR3 protein. The table has around 400,000 distinct CDR3 sequences, roughly 30% seen once. The sequenced material came from blood. All receptors come from a girl aged 5-17 years with multiple sclerosis. Both conserved end residues are trimmed from each CDR3. The order of the fields is V gene, J gene, CDR3 protein.

TRBV6-5	TRBJ1-6	ASSYGRYNSPLH
TRBV7-9	TRBJ2-5	ASSSGIATQY
TRBV29-1	TRBJ2-3	SVIGTEAGEDTQY
TRBV12-3/TRBV12-4	TRBJ2-2	ASSLTGPNTGELF
TRBV5-1	TRBJ2-5	ASSLVGEETQY
TRBV6-1	TRBJ2-7	ASSPGGGRSYEQY
TRBV6-6	TRBJ2-7	ASTRTGDHEQY
TRBV27	TRBJ1-1	ASSPRGSPNTEAF
TRBV7-9	TRBJ1-1	ASSLLDMDSQFEAF
TRBV10-3	TRBJ2-7	AVSENTQPTSGVYEQY